These T cell receptor beta chains were read from a single sample in a study of cytomegalovirus exposure and HLA in healthy donors. TCRdb keeps only in-frame clones here, not all; method: immunoSEQ multiplex PCR. Its listing shows 93,000 or so clones. The specimen sequenced was PBMCs. The receptors were gathered from a middle-aged man in good health and CMV-seronegative. Each CDR3 is given with its conserved first and last residue. D genes are given only for firm matches.

V	J	D	CDR3	DNA
TRBV2	TRBJ1-2	.	CASGALGNYGYTF	TGTGCCAGCGGGGCACTGGGTAACTATGGCTACACCTTC
TRBV15	TRBJ2-7	.	CAASSSVGYEQYF	TGTGCCGCCAGCAGTAGCGTGGGCTACGAGCAGTACTTC
TRBV13	TRBJ1-2	TRBD1	CASSLAAGTGHGYTF	TGTGCCAGCAGCTTAGCAGCCGGGACAGGGCATGGCTACACCTTC
TRBV27	TRBJ1-4	.	CASSLSPRYGGRANEKLFF	TGTGCCAGCAGTTTATCCCCCCGATATGGGGGGAGGGCTAATGAAAAACTGTTTTTT
TRBV4-3	TRBJ2-5	TRBD2	CASSQDNGGGRQETQYF	TGCGCCAGCAGCCAAGATAACGGGGGGGGGAGGCAAGAGACCCAGTACTTC
TRBV19	TRBJ2-5	.	CASSIGGQETQYF	TGTGCCAGTAGTATCGGGGGCCAAGAGACCCAGTACTTC
TRBV5-6	TRBJ1-3	.	CASSYGQSLGLNTIYF	TGTGCCAGCAGCTATGGACAGTCCCTAGGCCTGAACACCATATATTTT
TRBV7-9	TRBJ2-5	TRBD1	CASSLWGQGAGEETQYF	TGTGCCAGCAGCTTATGGGGACAGGGGGCTGGGGAAGAGACCCAGTACTTC
TRBV6-1	TRBJ1-3	.	CASSEAAGKGNTIYF	TGTGCCAGCAGTGAAGCGGCAGGGAAAGGAAACACCATATATTTT
TRBV5-1	TRBJ2-3	.	CASSLGRGTDTQYF	TGCGCCAGCAGCTTGGGACGGGGCACAGATACGCAGTATTTT
TRBV7-9	TRBJ2-1	TRBD1	CASSSRQGNNEQFF	TGTGCCAGCAGCTCCCGACAGGGTAACAATGAGCAGTTCTTC
TRBV11-3	TRBJ1-1	.	CASSFTPGTEAFF	TGTGCCAGCAGCTTCACCCCGGGCACTGAAGCTTTCTTT
TRBV19	TRBJ1-1	.	CASHMNRAAEAFF	TGTGCCTCCCACATGAACAGGGCGGCTGAAGCTTTCTTT
TRBV7-2	TRBJ1-4	.	CASSLGVAGDEKLFF	TGTGCCAGCAGCTTAGGGGTGGCAGGGGACGAAAAACTGTTTTTT
TRBV11-3	TRBJ2-1	TRBD1	CASSIGQGKLDEQFF	TGTGCCAGCAGCATTGGACAGGGGAAATTGGATGAGCAGTTCTTC
TRBV10-3	TRBJ1-6	.	CAISESTGPYNSPLHF	TGTGCCATCAGTGAGTCGACAGGACCCTATAATTCACCCCTCCACTTT
TRBV2	TRBJ2-5	.	CASSGQTYQETQYF	TGTGCCAGCAGTGGACAGACCTACCAAGAGACCCAGTACTTC
TRBV28	TRBJ1-2	TRBD1	CASSSGTGVVGYTF	TGTGCCAGCAGTTCCGGGACAGGGGTCGTTGGCTACACCTTC
TRBV15	TRBJ2-7	.	CATSRTRASDEQYF	TGTGCCACCAGCAGGACCAGGGCCTCGGACGAGCAGTACTTC
TRBV2	TRBJ2-7	TRBD1	CASTISDRASYEQYF	TGTGCCAGCACAATCTCGGACAGGGCCTCCTACGAGCAGTACTTC
TRBV19	TRBJ2-7	TRBD2	CASSIQNRIAGGSSYEQYF	TGTGCCAGTAGTATCCAAAATCGTATAGCGGGAGGGAGCTCCTACGAGCAGTACTTC
TRBV7-9	TRBJ2-2	TRBD2	CASSLGGGSNTGELFF	TGTGCCAGCAGCCTAGGCGGGGGTTCGAACACCGGGGAGCTGTTTTTT
TRBV18	TRBJ1-4	.	CASSPLSTANEKLFF	TGTGCCAGCTCACCGTTATCCACGGCTAATGAAAAACTGTTTTTT
TRBV6-5	TRBJ1-5	.	CASRDSFGSNQPQHF	TGTGCCAGCAGAGATTCTTTCGGTAGCAATCAGCCCCAGCATTTT
TRBV2	TRBJ1-1	.	CASSRLDMNTEAFF	TGTGCCAGCAGTCGGTTAGACATGAACACTGAAGCTTTCTTT
TRBV7-6	TRBJ2-1	.	CASSLVSGKSSYNEQFF	TGTGCCAGCAGCTTAGTCTCCGGTAAGAGCTCCTACAATGAGCAGTTCTTC
TRBV30	TRBJ1-6	TRBD1	CAWTTLRDRGSSYNSPLHF	TGTGCCTGGACCACCCTCCGGGACAGGGGAAGCTCCTATAATTCACCCCTCCACTTT
TRBV28	TRBJ2-7	TRBD1	CASSRTGTAYEQYF	TGTGCCAGCAGTCGTACCGGGACAGCCTACGAGCAGTACTTC
TRBV7-2	TRBJ1-4	TRBD1	CASSFSPGQGNEKLFF	TGTGCCAGCAGCTTCTCACCCGGACAGGGAAATGAAAAACTGTTTTTT
TRBV7-2	TRBJ1-3	TRBD1	CASSLVRDSSGNTIYF	TGTGCCAGCAGCTTAGTCCGGGACAGTTCTGGAAACACCATATATTTT
TRBV19	TRBJ1-1	TRBD1	CASSMDRGPFF	TGTGCCAGTAGTATGGACAGGGGACCTTTCTTT
TRBV7-2	TRBJ2-1	.	CASSLGGASNEQFF	TGTGCCAGCAGCTTAGGGGGCGCCTCCAATGAGCAGTTCTTC
TRBV9	TRBJ1-1	.	CASSQSRHENTEAFF	TGTGCCAGCAGCCAGTCGAGACACGAGAACACTGAAGCTTTCTTT
TRBV19	TRBJ2-1	TRBD1	CASSFRGSLYNEQFF	TGTGCCAGTAGTTTCAGGGGGTCCCTGTACAATGAGCAGTTCTTC
TRBV6-6	TRBJ1-2	.	CASSRQRTDGYTF	TGTGCCAGCAGTCGACAGCGAACAGATGGCTACACCTTC
TRBV15	TRBJ2-1	TRBD1	CATSSPGTGGRNEQFF	TGTGCCACCAGCAGCCCCGGGACAGGGGGCCGGAATGAGCAGTTCTTC
TRBV2	TRBJ2-2	TRBD1	CASSRLGTGNTGELFF	TGTGCCAGCAGTAGACTCGGGACAGGGAACACCGGGGAGCTGTTTTTT
TRBV27	TRBJ2-1	.	CASSSPPRSSYNEQFF	TGTGCCAGCAGTTCCCCCCCCCGGAGCTCCTACAATGAGCAGTTCTTC
TRBV9	TRBJ2-1	TRBD2	CASSVEGGGGAFDEQFF	TGTGCCAGCAGCGTAGAAGGGGGCGGGGGGGCCTTCGATGAGCAGTTCTTC
TRBV19	TRBJ2-2	TRBD1	CASSSQGAFTGELFF	TGTGCCAGTAGTAGTCAGGGGGCCTTCACCGGGGAGCTGTTTTTT